These 9 T cell receptor beta chains were all obtained from the same sample, sequenced in a study of CD8 T cells in ankylosing spondylitis. Whole-study findings and limits: Typical of ankylosing spondylitis blood, it appeared, was a TCR beta motif of fewer than ten highly homologous variants.

Antigen specificity for these receptors is unknown. TCRdb recomputed calls from the 5' RACE reads with MiXCR, one row per CDR3 protein. This sample carries roughly 300,000 distinct CDR3 sequences, roughly 8% of them seen once, and the ten largest clones take about 14%. Sequences were obtained from blood, either unsorted or a sorted T cell fraction (not recorded which). The receptors come from a male donor with ankylosing spondylitis.

This clonotype turned up a few times. The chain uses TRBV3-1 and TRBJ2-7; D is unresolved. The length of the CDR3 is 13 residues. Trimming removed 4 bases at V and 2 bases at J, with 9 bases between. Germline V gene sequence: CDR1 LGHDT, CDR2 YNNKEL (reference sequence). The CDR3 protein is CASSPTEPYEQYF. Here the CDR3 DNA reads TGTGCCAGCAGCCCCACGGAGCCCTACGAGCAGTACTTC.

This clonotype was counted a few times. The rearrangement uses TRBV7-9 and TRBJ2-7; 8 bases agree with TRBD1. The CDR3 sequence is 13 residues long. V shed 8 bases and J 3 bases; nucleotides not matched to a gene: 6. CDR1 and CDR2 (germline): SEHNR, FQNEAQ (reference sequence). The CDR3 spells CASGSDRGYEQYF. CDR3 sequence (DNA): TGTGCCAGCGGATCCGACAGGGGCTACGAGCAGTACTTC.

The chain couples TRBV20-1 to TRBJ2-7; unclear D gene. The CDR3 sequence is 11 residues long. Trimming cost V 3 bases and J 4 bases, with 7 bases left between them. CDR1 is DFQATT, CDR2 SNEGSKA, per germline (reference sequence). The CDR3 sequence: CSASLGYEQYF. The CDR3 DNA reads TGCAGTGCTAGTCTAGGTTACGAGCAGTACTTC.

The rearrangement links TRBV12-3 or TRBV12-4 to TRBJ2-1; the match to TRBD2 covers 10 bases. The junction had 14 bases not matched to a gene; V was cut back by 8 bases and J by 7 bases. This CDR3 has 16 residues. The CDR3 coding sequence is TGTGCCAGCGGTACCGGACTAGCGGCCACCCTTAATGAGCAGTTCTTC. Its translation is CASGTGLAATLNEQFF.

The chain uses TRBV5-4 and TRBJ2-7; TRBD2 might be the D (6 bases). This CDR3 is 13 amino acids long. Between the trimmed V and J ends, which lost 0 bases and 12 bases, there was a span of 16 bases. The germline CDR1 and CDR2 sequences are SGHNT and YYREEE (reference sequence). The CDR3 here is CASSLGGTTPPYF. Here the CDR3 DNA reads TGTGCCAGCAGCTTGGGCGGGACCACCCCTCCGTACTTC.

This rearrangement joins TRBV3-1 to TRBJ2-7; TRBD1 matches 7 bases. V dropped 5 bases and J dropped 4; count of bases not matched to a gene: 8. The CDR3 runs to 14 residues. Germline loops: CDR1 LGHDT, CDR2 YNNKEL (reference sequence). The CDR3 loop reads CASSKGGQVYEQYF. The DNA of the CDR3 is TGTGCCAGCAGCAAAGGCGGACAGGTTTACGAGCAGTACTTC.

V and J are TRBV20-1 and TRBJ1-6, with D perhaps TRBD1 (6 bases). Looked up from germline, CDR1 is DFQATT and CDR2 is SNEGSKA (reference sequence). The length of the CDR3 is 15 residues. V lost 5 bases, J lost 6 bases, and 17 bases lay in between. The CDR3 sequence: CSAPGRGGLNSPLHF. The CDR3 DNA sequence: TGCAGTGCTCCGGGTCGAGGGGGACTTAATTCACCCCTCCACTTT.

Ten or more counts support this clonotype. The chain has TRBV2 and TRBJ2-1; 10 nucleotides align to TRBD2. Germline CDR1 reads SNHLY; CDR2 reads FYNNEI. V trimming: 4 bases; J trimming: 9 bases; junction bases outside the gene matches: 9. The CDR3 consists of 15 residues. The CDR3 loop is CASSVLLAGATEQFF. CDR3 DNA sequence: TGTGCCAGCAGTGTCCTTCTAGCGGGGGCGACTGAGCAGTTCTTC. The full variable domain, in which reference TRBV2 and TRBJ2-1 provide the parts outside the CDR3, is EPEVTQTPSHQVTQMGQEVILRCVPISNHLYFYWYRQILGQKVEFLVSFYNNEISEKSEIFDDQFSVERPDGSNFTLKIRSTKLEDSAMYFCASSVLLAGATEQFFGPGTRLTVL.

This clonotype was counted between two and nine times. This chain joins TRBV29-1 and TRBJ2-5; D assignment may be TRBD1 or TRBD2 (6 bases each). Germline V gene sequence: CDR1 SQVTM, CDR2 ANQGSEA. V shed 7 bases and J shed 4 bases, with 22 bases lying between them. The CDR3 has 15 residues. CDR3 DNA sequence: TGCAGCGCCTACCCTGCCGAAAGGGGGGCAGAGACCCAGTACTTC. Translating it yields CSAYPAERGAETQYF.